This TCR beta chain came from a study of blood T cell repertoires in COVID-19. On the study more broadly: From T cells, B-cell-depleted T cells, or PBMCs came the material, which was cDNA or gDNA.

The CDR3 length is 16 residues. Looked up from germline, CDR1 is MDHEN and CDR2 is SYDVKM. J lost 6 bases, V lost 6 bases, and 11 bases had no gene match. The assay was immunoSEQ multiplex PCR, and TCRdb's table has in-frame clones only and misses some. The table records 50,000 to 70,000 clones, 70% to 85% of them present only once. The sample consisted of peripheral blood. The TCR originated in a man aged 60-69 years with acute or convalescent COVID-19. The J gene is TRBJ2-3, the V gene TRBV28, with 11 bases fitting TRBD2. The DNA for the CDR3 is TGTGCCAGCAGCCCCCCGACTAGCGGGGTGCACGATACGCAGTATTTT. Protein: CASSPPTSGVHDTQYF.